The rows below give T cell receptor beta chains drawn from one sample of a study of T cells in Graves' hyperthyroidism and ophthalmopathy. Each CDR3 protein is one row after TCRdb ran MiXCR on the multiplex PCR reads. The sample records 550,000 to 800,000 distinct CDR3 sequences, roughly 15% being singletons. The specimen sequenced was blood. These receptors were obtained from a man aged 18 to 29 with Graves' hyperthyroidism. Both conserved end residues are part of each CDR3. The D gene is left open where the match is weak. Not all rows give a size; the values are once, few, many and, for expanded clones, a class.

>NA|TRBJ1-1|TRBV20-1|few
TGCAGTGCGAATCATGACAGCTTCAACACTGAAGCTTTCTTT
CSANHDSFNTEAFF
>NA|TRBJ2-7|TRBV6-1|many
TGTGCCAGCAGTCCAGTCAACGGGGGCTCCTACGAGCAGTACTTC
CASSPVNGGSYEQYF
>NA|TRBJ2-1|TRBV29-1|NA
TGCAGCGTGCAGCCTTTACATTCCTACAATGAGCAGTTCTTC
CSVQPLHSYNEQFF
>NA|TRBJ1-2|TRBV14|few
TGTGCCAGCAGCCTAAGCGGCGTCGGTGATGGCTACACCTTC
CASSLSGVGDGYTF
>TRBD2|TRBJ2-3|TRBV5-6|few
TGTGCCAGCAGTTACCTAGCGGGAGTCTCCAATACGCAGTATTTT
CASSYLAGVSNTQYF
>TRBD1|TRBJ2-7|TRBV7-9|few
TGTGCCAGCAGCTTAGTGGCAGGGGGCATCGACGAGCAGTACTTC
CASSLVAGGIDEQYF
>TRBD2|TRBJ2-1|TRBV20-1|NA
TGCAGTGCTAGTCGACTAGCGGGAGAAGGCAATGAGCAGTTCTTC
CSASRLAGEGNEQFF
>TRBD2|TRBJ2-1|TRBV11-2|many
TGTGCCAGCAGCTTATACGCTAGCGGGAGCAGCAGTGAGCAGTTCTTC
CASSLYASGSSSEQFF
>TRBD2|TRBJ2-7|TRBV3-1|many
TGTGCCAGTTCAGACGGGGGGGGCTACGAGCAGTACTTC
CASSDGGGYEQYF
>TRBD2|TRBJ2-3|TRBV4-1|NA
TGCGCCAGCAGCCCGGGCCTAGCGGGAGTAACATTGACAGATACGCAGTATTTT
CASSPGLAGVTLTDTQYF
>TRBD2|TRBJ2-1|TRBV7-9|NA
TGTGCCAGCTCGGGACTAGCGGGAGGGCGCCCCTACAATGAGCAGTTCTTC
CASSGLAGGRPYNEQFF
>TRBD1|TRBJ1-2|TRBV7-3|NA
TGTGCCAGCAGCTCCCGGAGCAGGGGGCACGGTGGCTACACCTTC
CASSSRSRGHGGYTF
>NA|TRBJ2-5|TRBV4-1|NA
TGCGCCAGCAGCCAAGCCCCCATTATGGCAGGGAGGGAGACCCAGTACTTC
CASSQAPIMAGRETQYF
>NA|TRBJ1-5|TRBV19|NA
TGTGCCACCCGACAGACAATTAATCAGCCCCAGCATTTT
CATRQTINQPQHF
>TRBD1|TRBJ1-6|TRBV27|many
TGTGCCAGCAGTCTGACAGGGGTCAGATCACCCCTCCACTTT
CASSLTGVRSPLHF
>TRBD2|TRBJ2-1|TRBV7-8|NA
TGTGCCAGCAGCTTTACTAGCGGGAGCCACAATGAGCAGTTCTTC
CASSFTSGSHNEQFF
>TRBD1|TRBJ1-2|TRBV6-1|many
TGTGCCAGCAGTTTGACAGGGTTTGGTGGCTACACCTTC
CASSLTGFGGYTF
>NA|TRBJ2-7|TRBV6-1|many
TGTGCCAGCAGTTATGACCGGGCCGGGAGCTCCTACGAGCAGTACTTC
CASSYDRAGSSYEQYF
>TRBD2|TRBJ2-7|TRBV27|few
TGTGCCAGCAGAAAAGGGACTAGCGGGAGTAGTTACGAGCAGTACTTC
CASRKGTSGSSYEQYF